The 21 T cell receptor beta chains below come from one sample, sequenced in a study of T cell changes during pregnancy in multiple sclerosis. Libraries were prepared by immunoSEQ multiplex PCR; TCRdb keeps only in-frame clonotypes and omits some of them. The table lists over 40,000 clones, 88% of them singletons. The sample consisted of CD4+ T cells from peripheral blood mononuclear cells, taken in the second trimester of pregnancy. The receptors derive from a female donor with multiple sclerosis, enrolled in a pregnancy study.

This chain connects TRBV28 to TRBJ1-5, with D hard to call. V was shortened by 1 base and J by 5 bases, with 12 bases between the two germline ends. Germline CDR1 is MDHEN and CDR2 is SYDVKM. The CDR3 is 15 amino acids. CDR3 region: CASSLSGLHHQPQHF. The CDR3 DNA reads TGTGCCAGCAGTTTATCAGGACTTCACCATCAGCCCCAGCATTTT.

By its share, this clone is medium-sized. This rearrangement joins TRBV18 to TRBJ1-2; 8 positions agree with TRBD1. Germline V gene data show CDR1 as KGHSH and CDR2 as LQKENI. V trimming: 3 bases; J trimming: 4 bases; junction bases outside the gene matches: 4. There are 14 residues in the CDR3. The DNA for the CDR3 is TGTGCCAGCTCACCTAGGACAGGGAGCTATGGCTACACCTTC. Its translation is CASSPRTGSYGYTF.

This clone was detected only once. V gene TRBV7-2 combines with J gene TRBJ2-5; 8 bases align to TRBD1. V was clipped by 3 bases and J by 7 bases; unmatched bases: 10. Germline CDR1 SGHTA, CDR2 FQGNSA. The CDR3 extends over 15 amino acids. The CDR3 bases are TGTGCCAGCAGCTTGGACCGGGGACAGGTTGGGACCCAGTACTTC. Translated, it gives CASSLDRGQVGTQYF.

The V gene is TRBV5-1, the J gene TRBJ1-3; TRBD1 is a possible D gene (5 bases). CDR1 is SGHRS, CDR2 YFSETQ, per germline. The CDR3 extends over 16 amino acids. The ends were cut back, 0 bases at V and 0 bases at J, with 10 bases in the middle. As DNA, the CDR3 is TGCGCCAGCAGCTTGGATGACAGTCTCTCTGGAAACACCATATATTTT. Translation gives CASSLDDSLSGNTIYF.

The gene calls are TRBV6-5 and TRBJ1-5; no clear D gene. The germline V gene has CDR1 MNHEY and CDR2 SVGAGI. Trimming stripped 4 bases from V and 3 bases from J, with 13 bases between. The CDR3 sequence is 15 residues long. The CDR3 DNA reads TGTGCCAGCAGTTCGTTGTCAGTTTCCAATCAGCCCCAGCATTTT. Translation: CASSSLSVSNQPQHF.

The rearrangement joins TRBV6-5 to TRBJ1-1; tentatively, D is TRBD1 (6 bases). The V gene lost 6 bases and the J gene lost 4 bases, with 15 bases spanning the gap. The germline V gene has CDR1 MNHEY and CDR2 SVGAGI. CDR3 size: 14 residues. In nucleotides, the CDR3 is TGTGCCAGCAGACCCACAGGGAGGGCCACTGAAGCTTTCTTT. This sequence encodes CASRPTGRATEAFF.

The rearrangement uses TRBV9 and TRBJ1-2; 9 bases match TRBD1. V trimming: 3 bases; J trimming: 7 bases; junction bases outside the gene matches: 10. This CDR3 is 15 amino acids long. Germline CDR1 reads SGDLS; CDR2 reads YYNGEE. The CDR3: CASSGTGGPQSGYTF. CDR3 sequence (DNA): TGTGCCAGCAGCGGTACAGGGGGCCCTCAAAGTGGCTACACCTTC.

The chain is built from TRBV19 and TRBJ2-7; 11 nucleotides align to TRBD2. V lost 5 bases, J lost 4 bases, and 4 bases stayed unmatched. Germline CDR1 reads LNHDA; CDR2 reads SQIVND (reference sequence). This CDR3 has 14 amino acids. The CDR3 DNA is TGTGCCAGTAGTGTAGCGGGAGGGCCATACGAGCAGTACTTC. It yields the protein CASSVAGGPYEQYF.

The V and J genes are TRBV6-5 and TRBJ1-1; 8 bases match TRBD1. Unmatched junction bases numbered 9, after V lost 6 bases and J lost 3 bases. The germline V gene has CDR1 MNHEY and CDR2 SVGAGI. The CDR3 sequence is 15 residues long. The DNA for the CDR3 is TGTGCCAGCAGAGCCGGACAGGGCAGGCACACTGAAGCTTTCTTT. It codes for CASRAGQGRHTEAFF.

The V and J genes are TRBV2 and TRBJ2-7; no reliable D call. The germline gives CDR1 SNHLY, CDR2 FYNNEI. The CDR3 runs to 17 residues. Trimming removed 4 bases from V and 3 bases from J, with 22 bases in between. The CDR3 coding sequence is TGTGCCAGCAGTGTAATCTTGTCGTCTCGCGAGGTCTACGAGCAGTACTTC. It is translated as CASSVILSSREVYEQYF.

The chain has TRBV10-3 and TRBJ2-2; TRBD1 is a possible D gene (5 bases). V was cut by 6 bases and J by 0 bases, with 8 bases left in between. Germline lookup yields CDR1 ENHRY and CDR2 SYGVKD. CDR3 size: 14 residues. In nucleotides, the CDR3 is TGTGCCATCAGAAGGACAACGAACACCGGGGAGCTGTTTTTT. As protein: CAIRRTTNTGELFF.

There are many counts of this clone. The chain has TRBV28 and TRBJ2-7; the match to TRBD1 covers 9 bases. Germline trimming cut 4 bases from V and 2 bases from J; bases unmatched to any gene: 9. The CDR3 extends over 16 amino acids. Germline CDR1 reads MDHEN; CDR2 reads SYDVKM. The CDR3 nucleotides are TGTGCCAGCAGTTCCGCCGGGACAGGGACCACCTACGAGCAGTACTTC. It is translated as CASSSAGTGTTYEQYF.

The rearrangement uses TRBV5-4 and TRBJ2-2; D call uncertain. The V end was cut by 4 bases, the J end by 5 bases, with 3 bases between. The CDR3 totals 11 residues. Germline CDR1 SGHNT, CDR2 YYREEE (reference sequence). CDR3 sequence (DNA): TGTGCCAGCAGCCGGACCGGGGAGCTGTTTTTT. This codes for CASSRTGELFF.

The chain has TRBV19 and TRBJ2-1; possibly TRBD2 for D (5 bases). The CDR3 contains 13 residues. V lost 6 bases and J 10 bases, leaving 16 bases between the germline ends. Germline V gene sequence: CDR1 LNHDA, CDR2 SQIVND (reference sequence). The CDR3 sequence is CASRGMLAWEQFF. The CDR3 region has the DNA TGTGCCAGTAGGGGAATGCTAGCATGGGAGCAGTTCTTC.

This chain uses TRBV29-1 with TRBJ2-1, with 8 nucleotides matching TRBD1. V dropped 5 bases and J dropped 1; count of bases not matched to a gene: 7. CDR1 is SQVTM and CDR2 is ANQGSEA in the germline V gene. There are 15 residues in the CDR3. The CDR3 bases are TGCAGCGTTTCCCGGACAGGGTCTTCCTACAATGAGCAGTTCTTC. Its protein is CSVSRTGSSYNEQFF.

There are a few counts of this clone. The J gene is TRBJ2-5, the V gene TRBV9; D is ambiguous. This CDR3 has 14 amino acids. Trimming shortened V by 1 base and J by 5 bases, and 12 bases separated the two germline ends. Germline V lookup: CDR1 SGDLS, CDR2 YYNGEE. The CDR3, as DNA: TGTGCCAGCAGCGTAATGCCTAGGAGTGAGACCCAGTACTTC. It specifies CASSVMPRSETQYF.

The chain uses TRBV7-6 and TRBJ1-3, with no clear D. V was clipped by 4 bases and J by 0 bases, with 16 bases between them. The CDR3 spans 17 residues. The V gene's germline CDR1 is SGHVS and CDR2 FNYEAQ. The CDR3 protein is CASSSTSSRGSGNTIYF. The CDR3 nucleotides read TGTGCCAGCAGCTCCACCTCCTCTCGGGGCTCTGGAAACACCATATATTTT.

V and J are TRBV14 and TRBJ1-2, with TRBD1 matching over 8 bases. This CDR3 has 18 residues. Germline assignment: CDR1 SGHDN and CDR2 FVKESK. The junction had 15 bases not matched to a gene; V was cut back by 1 base and J by 5 bases. CDR3: CASSQGIRIGQGIYGYTF. CDR3 DNA sequence: TGTGCCAGCAGCCAAGGCATCCGGATCGGACAGGGAATTTATGGCTACACCTTC.

V and J are TRBV6-6 and TRBJ1-2; D gene uncertain. V was shortened by 4 bases and J by 0 bases, with 12 bases between the two germline ends. CDR3 size: 15 residues. Looked up from germline, CDR1 is MNHNY and CDR2 is SVGAGI (reference sequence). The DNA of the CDR3 is TGTGCCAGCAGTTCAACAACAGCGGCTAACTATGGCTACACCTTC. Protein sequence: CASSSTTAANYGYTF.

This chain links TRBV7-9 with TRBJ2-5, with 10 bases aligning to TRBD1. Trimming at V came to 5 bases and at J to 2 bases, leaving 8 bases not matched to a gene. Germline CDR1 is SEHNR and CDR2 is FQNEAQ (reference sequence). The CDR3 has 16 residues. This chain's CDR3 is CASSRGDRGRQETQYF. Here the CDR3 DNA reads TGTGCCAGCAGCAGGGGCGACAGGGGGCGGCAAGAGACCCAGTACTTC.

The chain couples TRBV28 to TRBJ1-1; 9 nucleotides agree with TRBD1. The CDR3 contains 15 residues. Germline loops: CDR1 MDHEN, CDR2 SYDVKM. J lost 1 base, V lost 5 bases, and 5 bases had no gene match. The CDR3 spells CASSLPGQGNTEAFF. The CDR3, as DNA: TGTGCCAGCAGTCTTCCGGGACAGGGGAACACTGAAGCTTTCTTT.